The next 32 T cell receptor beta chains were all read from a single sample in a study of radiotherapy plus CTLA-4 blockade in lung cancer. Clones were sequenced by immunoSEQ multiplex PCR, and TCRdb holds only the in-frame ones, with some missing. Counted here are about 88,000 clones, more than 70% occurring once; the ten biggest clones make up about an eighth. Sequenced material: peripheral blood, taken from a patient treated with radiotherapy plus ipilimumab. The receptor set was obtained from a human donor with non-small cell lung cancer that progressed on radiotherapy plus ipilimumab.

This chain joins TRBV4-2 and TRBJ1-2; D call uncertain. This CDR3 comprises 18 residues. Trimming cost V 3 bases and J 5 bases, with 25 bases left between them. The germline gives CDR1 LGHNA, CDR2 YNFKEQ. The CDR3 region is CASSHKVAGEGLGYGYTF. The CDR3 bases are TGTGCCAGCAGCCACAAAGTAGCCGGGGAAGGGTTAGGGTATGGCTACACCTTC.

CDR3 loop: CASSLSRGLLNEQFF. DNA for the CDR3: TGTGCCAGCAGTTTATCCCGCGGATTATTGAATGAGCAGTTCTTC. J is TRBJ2-1 and V is TRBV28, with D hard to call. V was trimmed by 1 base and J by 7 bases, leaving 14 bases between them. From germline, CDR1 is MDHEN and CDR2 SYDVKM. The CDR3 runs 15 residues.

The genes are TRBV4-3 and TRBJ1-2; 9 bases map to TRBD1. The ends lost 0 bases at V and 8 bases at J; junction bases unmatched: 7. Germline lookup yields CDR1 LGHNA and CDR2 YSLEER. CDR3 size: 15 residues. The CDR3 bases are TGCGCCAGCAGCCAAGATTTACAGGGGGCCTTAGGCTACACCTTC. The encoded protein is CASSQDLQGALGYTF.

The chain couples TRBV19 to TRBJ1-2; possibly TRBD1 for D (5 bases). V was trimmed by 5 bases and J by 4 bases, leaving 11 bases between them. Per the germline V gene, CDR1 is LNHDA and CDR2 is SQIVND (reference sequence). CDR3 length equals 13 residues. The CDR3: CASSEEGTYGYTF. The CDR3 region has the DNA TGTGCCAGTAGTGAAGAGGGGACCTATGGCTACACCTTC. The whole variable domain, filled in from reference TRBV19 and TRBJ1-2, reads DGGITQSPKYLFRKEGQNVTLSCEQNLNHDAMYWYRQDPGQGLRLIYYSQIVNDFQKGDIAEGYSVSREKKESFPLTVTSAQKNPTAFYLCASSEEGTYGYTFGSGTRLTVV.

V usage is TRBV11-2 and J usage is TRBJ2-5; 7 nucleotides align to TRBD2. Germline lookup yields CDR1 SGHAT and CDR2 FQNNGV. The V gene end was trimmed by 4 bases and the J gene end by 0 bases; junction bases not matched to a gene: 5. The CDR3 consists of 15 residues. The CDR3, as DNA: TGTGCCAGCAGCTACGGGGGGAGATACCAAGAGACCCAGTACTTC. This translates into CASSYGGRYQETQYF.

This chain uses TRBV11-2 with TRBJ2-2; D not certain. V shed 2 bases and J shed 7 bases, with 5 bases lying between them. CDR3 length: 12 residues. The V gene's germline CDR1 is SGHAT and CDR2 FQNNGV. The CDR3 DNA is TGTGCCAGCAGCTTATTAATCGGGGAGCTGTTTTTT. Amino acids: CASSLLIGELFF.

The chain carries TRBV18 and TRBJ1-1; D not certain. V lost 8 bases and J lost 2, with 12 bases in between. The length of the CDR3 is 13 residues. Germline V CDR1 and CDR2: KGHSH, LQKENI. CDR3 bases: TGTGCCAGCCAGACAACAGCCAACACTGAAGCTTTCTTT. Protein: CASQTTANTEAFF. The whole variable domain, remainder taken from reference TRBV18 and TRBJ1-1, is NAGVMQNPRHLVRRRGQEARLRCSPMKGHSHVYWYRQLPEEGLKFMVYLQKENIIDESGMPKERFSAEFPKEGPSILRIQQVVRGDSAAYFCASQTTANTEAFFGQGTRLTVV.

The rearrangement links TRBV11-2 to TRBJ2-5; D remains ambiguous. This CDR3 is built from 15 residues. Germline values: CDR1 SGHAT, CDR2 FQNNGV. Between the trimmed V and J ends, which lost 1 base and 8 bases, there was a span of 17 bases. CDR3 sequence reads: CASSLAPFQVGTQYF. The DNA for the CDR3 is TGTGCCAGCAGCTTAGCCCCTTTCCAGGTGGGCACCCAGTACTTC.

The rearrangement uses TRBV15 and TRBJ2-5, with 9 nucleotides matching TRBD1. The germline V gene encodes CDR1 LNHNV and CDR2 YYDKDF (reference sequence). The length of the CDR3 is 16 residues. Unmatched junction bases numbered 7, after V lost 0 bases and J lost 5 bases. DNA for the CDR3: TGTGCCACCAGCAGAGATAGAACAGGGGGCTTGGAGACCCAGTACTTC. Amino acids: CATSRDRTGGLETQYF. The full variable domain, in which reference TRBV15 and TRBJ2-5 provide the parts outside the CDR3, is DAMVIQNPRYQVTQFGKPVTLSCSQTLNHNVMYWYQQKSSQAPKLLFHYYDKDFNNEADTPDNFQSRRPNTSFCFLDIRSPGLGDTAMYLCATSRDRTGGLETQYFGPGTRLLVL.

In its sample, this clone was seen a few times. The V call is TRBV7-9, the J call TRBJ2-7; TRBD1 agrees at 7 bases. CDR3 length: 14 residues. CDR1 SEHNR and CDR2 FQNEAQ come from the germline V gene (reference sequence). The trim removed 5 bases at V and 5 bases at J, leaving 9 bases unmatched. The CDR3 bases are TGTGCCAGCAGCCAAGGGGGCTCGCTAGACGAGCAGTACTTC. It codes for CASSQGGSLDEQYF.

V gene TRBV2 combines with J gene TRBJ1-6, with 9 positions matching TRBD1. The CDR3 extends over 15 amino acids. The V gene's germline CDR1 is SNHLY and CDR2 FYNNEI. Trimming cost V 5 bases and J 5 bases; bases outside gene matches: 4. The DNA of the CDR3 is TGTGCCAGCAGTCCCGGGACAGGGCATAATTCACCCCTCCACTTT. Translation: CASSPGTGHNSPLHF.

The chain has TRBV10-2 and TRBJ2-7, with 8 bases fitting TRBD2. Germline V gene sequence: CDR1 WSHSY, CDR2 SAAADI. Unmatched junction bases numbered 9, after V lost 3 bases and J lost 5 bases. This CDR3 contains 15 residues. The CDR3 reads CASSDPRGDQNEQYF. CDR3 nucleotides: TGCGCCAGCAGTGACCCGCGGGGGGACCAGAACGAGCAGTACTTC.

V is TRBV9 and J is TRBJ2-2; 10 bases agree with TRBD2. The CDR3 length is 17 residues. Germline V gene data show CDR1 as SGDLS and CDR2 as YYNGEE. Unmatched junction bases numbered 6, after V lost 0 bases and J lost 4 bases. CDR3 in amino acids: CASSVVASGRGTGELFF. The CDR3 region has the DNA TGTGCCAGCAGCGTAGTGGCTAGCGGGAGAGGCACCGGGGAGCTGTTTTTT.

This CDR3 reads CASSLAGDLGETQYF. CDR3 coding DNA: TGTGCCAGCAGCTTGGCGGGGGACCTCGGGGAGACCCAGTACTTC. The J gene is TRBJ2-5, the V gene TRBV5-4; a weak D match, TRBD2 (6 bases). Germline CDR1 SGHNT, CDR2 YYREEE (reference sequence). The ends were cut back, 0 bases at V and 5 bases at J, with 14 bases in the middle. The CDR3 spans 15 residues.

The chain carries TRBV7-8 and TRBJ2-5, with 9 positions matching TRBD2. There are 14 residues in the CDR3. The ends lost 1 base at V and 8 bases at J; junction bases unmatched: 5. CDR1 is SGHVS and CDR2 is FQNEAQ in the germline V gene. The DNA of the CDR3 is TGTGCCAGCAGCTTAGAGGCGGGAGGGCCTACCCAGTACTTC. This translates into CASSLEAGGPTQYF.

The rearrangement uses TRBV7-9 and TRBJ2-1, with D perhaps matching TRBD2 (6 bases). V was trimmed by 0 bases and J by 8 bases, leaving 11 bases between them. This CDR3 has 14 amino acids. Per the germline V gene, CDR1 is SEHNR and CDR2 is FQNEAQ (reference sequence). The CDR3 reads CASSLAQWGDEQFF. Here the CDR3 DNA reads TGTGCCAGCAGCTTAGCGCAGTGGGGGGATGAGCAGTTCTTC.

The chain is built from TRBV5-1 and TRBJ2-4, with no clear D. With 4 bases removed from V and 10 bases from J, the gap between germline ends came to 15 bases. This CDR3 has 13 residues. Germline V gene lookup returns CDR1 SGHRS and CDR2 YFSETQ. This CDR3 reads CASSDTTGPIQYF. The CDR3 DNA is TGCGCCAGCAGCGACACGACTGGACCAATTCAGTACTTC. Together with reference TRBV5-1 and TRBJ2-4, the CDR3 gives the full variable domain: KAGVTQTPRYLIKTRGQQVTLSCSPISGHRSVSWYQQTPGQGLQFLFEYFSETQRNKGNFPGRFSGRQFSNSRSEMNVSTLELGDSALYLCASSDTTGPIQYFGAGTRLSVL.

This rearrangement joins TRBV9 to TRBJ1-2; D perhaps matches TRBD1 (5 bases). Germline V gene sequence: CDR1 SGDLS, CDR2 YYNGEE. The length of the CDR3 is 14 residues. The ends were cut back, 0 bases at V and 4 bases at J, with 10 bases in the middle. CDR3 loop: CASSVGGDLYGYTF. The CDR3 DNA reads as TGTGCCAGCAGCGTAGGGGGCGACCTCTATGGCTACACCTTC.

V usage is TRBV25-1 and J usage is TRBJ1-6; no clear D. Looked up from germline, CDR1 is MGHDK and CDR2 is SYGVNS. Deletions cut 1 base from V and 11 bases from J, with 9 bases between. This CDR3 has 13 residues. The CDR3 loop is CASSESVNPPLHF. The CDR3 DNA follows: TGTGCCAGCAGTGAATCGGTGAATCCACCCCTCCACTTT.

The chain uses TRBV18 and TRBJ1-2; 8 nucleotides match TRBD1. With V trimmed by 6 bases and J by 6 bases, 3 bases remained unmatched. The CDR3 is 12 amino acids. Per the germline V gene, CDR1 is KGHSH and CDR2 is LQKENI. DNA for the CDR3: TGTGCCAGCTCTCTACAGGGGGATGGCTACACCTTC. Translated, it gives CASSLQGDGYTF.

With respect to this clone: This sample also contains other DNA sequences that code for the same CDR3. V gene TRBV6-5 combines with J gene TRBJ1-5; the D is unclear. Germline lookup yields CDR1 MNHEY and CDR2 SVGAGI. The germline V and J ends were trimmed by 3 bases and 0 bases, with 3 bases remaining between them. This CDR3 has 13 amino acids. The CDR3 loop reads CASSYNSNQPQHF. CDR3 in DNA: TGTGCCAGCAGTTATAATAGCAATCAGCCCCAGCATTTT.

This clone turned up a few times. Additional DNA sequences in this sample encode the identical CDR3. For the CDR3, the DNA is TGTGCCTGGAGTCGGGGCACCGGGGAGCTGTTTTTT. This codes for CAWSRGTGELFF. The chain carries TRBV30 and TRBJ2-2; D is perhaps TRBD2 (5 bases). Per germline, CDR1 GTSNPN and CDR2 SVGIG (reference sequence). This CDR3 region has 12 residues. V shed 2 bases and J shed 4 bases, with 5 bases lying between them. Full variable domain (outside the CDR3, taken from reference TRBV30 and TRBJ2-2): SQTIHQWPATLVQPVGSPLSLECTVEGTSNPNLYWYRQAAGRGLQLLFYSVGIGQISSEVPQNLSASRPQDRQFILSSKKLLLSDSGFYLCAWSRGTGELFFGEGSRLTVL.

V gene TRBV5-4 combines with J gene TRBJ1-1, with D possibly TRBD1 on 6 matching bases. CDR3 length: 14 amino acids. Germline CDR1 is SGHNT and CDR2 is YYREEE (reference sequence). V shed 0 bases and J shed 4 bases, with 10 bases lying between them. DNA of the CDR3: TGTGCCAGCAGCTTGGCACAGGGTCCCACTGAAGCTTTCTTT. This sequence encodes CASSLAQGPTEAFF. The full variable domain, its missing parts supplied by reference TRBV5-4 and TRBJ1-1, is ETGVTQSPTHLIKTRGQQVTLRCSSQSGHNTVSWYQQALGQGPQFIFQYYREEENGRGNFPPRFSGLQFPNYSSELNVNALELDDSALYLCASSLAQGPTEAFFGQGTRLTVV.

The rearrangement uses TRBV6-1 and TRBJ1-3; D call uncertain. Germline V gives CDR1 MNHNS, CDR2 SASEGT. This CDR3 spans 16 amino acids. The V end lost 4 bases, the J end lost 0 bases, and 13 bases lay between the germline ends. Written as DNA, the CDR3 is TGTGCCAGCAGTGCGACTACAGTGAGCTCTGGAAACACCATATATTTT. It encodes CASSATTVSSGNTIYF.

The chain is built from TRBV5-4 and TRBJ2-1; 16 bases map to TRBD2. CDR1 and CDR2 from the germline V gene are SGHNT and YYREEE (reference sequence). With V trimmed by 6 bases and J by 5 bases, 11 bases remained unmatched. CDR3 length: 18 amino acids. The CDR3 here is CASTPPGLAGGTHNEQFF. For the CDR3, the DNA is TGTGCCAGCACCCCCCCGGGACTAGCGGGAGGGACCCACAATGAGCAGTTCTTC.

This clone was observed a few times. V is TRBV5-4 and J is TRBJ1-1; 7 bases match TRBD1. V lost 4 bases, J lost 0 bases, and 6 bases stayed unmatched. The germline V gene encodes CDR1 SGHNT and CDR2 YYREEE (reference sequence). The CDR3 sequence is 15 residues long. The CDR3 DNA sequence: TGTGCCAGCAGCCCGGGGACAGACATGAACACTGAAGCTTTCTTT. It specifies CASSPGTDMNTEAFF.

This chain's CDR3 is CASSLALWGTASAEQYF. CDR3 bases: TGTGCCAGCAGCTTGGCCTTATGGGGGACAGCTAGCGCCGAGCAGTACTTC. The chain joins TRBV5-5 to TRBJ2-7; D is perhaps TRBD1 (7 bases). Per the germline V gene, CDR1 is SGHKS and CDR2 is YYEKEE (reference sequence). This CDR3 region has 17 residues. V was shortened by 0 bases and J by 6 bases, with 22 bases between the two germline ends.

This clone was picked up a small number of times. The genes are TRBV28 and TRBJ1-1; a possible D gene is TRBD1 (5 bases). CDR3 length equals 14 residues. Germline V CDR1 and CDR2: MDHEN, SYDVKM. Trimming stripped 6 bases from V and 4 bases from J, with 15 bases between. The CDR3 spells CASSWSSGGTEAFF. Written as DNA, the CDR3 is TGTGCCAGCAGCTGGTCCTCGGGGGGCACTGAAGCTTTCTTT.

V gene TRBV27 combines with J gene TRBJ2-4; D call uncertain. The V end was cut by 0 bases, the J end by 5 bases, with 11 bases between. Germline V CDR1 and CDR2: MNHEY, SMNVEV (reference sequence). CDR3 length: 15 residues. CDR3 amino acids: CASSLSGSLENIQYF. CDR3 sequence (DNA): TGTGCCAGCAGTTTATCCGGAAGCTTGGAAAACATTCAGTACTTC.

This sequence joins TRBV2 and TRBJ2-2, with TRBD2 matching 11 bases. After removal of 11 bases from V and 6 bases from J, the junction contained 5 bases not matched to a gene. Germline-derived CDR1 and CDR2 are SNHLY and FYNNEI. The CDR3 is 13 residues long. CDR3 nucleotide sequence: TGTGCCGGACGGACTAGCGGGCCCGGGGAGCTGTTTTTT. Amino acid sequence: CAGRTSGPGELFF.

The chain links TRBV4-1 to TRBJ2-7, with 8 positions matching TRBD1. With 1 base clipped from V and 4 bases from J, the junction kept 3 bases outside the gene matches. Germline assignment: CDR1 MGHRA and CDR2 YSYEKL. The CDR3 contains 14 residues. The CDR3 DNA is TGCGCCAGCAGCCAAGTGCAGGGGGCTTACGAGCAGTACTTC. Protein product: CASSQVQGAYEQYF.

The rearrangement uses TRBV7-3 and TRBJ2-3; 7 bases are a match to TRBD2. CDR1 and CDR2 from the germline V gene are SGHTA and FQGTGA. CDR3 length: 14 residues. The J segment lost 1 base and the V segment lost 3 bases, leaving 1 base of the junction unmatched. CDR3 residues: CASSFLAGTDTQYF. Written as DNA, the CDR3 is TGTGCCAGCAGCTTCCTAGCGGGCACAGATACGCAGTATTTT.